The clone carrying this TCR beta chain has more than one count but fewer than ten. Its target is not known. The sample comes from a study of human T cells and chemical hapten exposure. Findings and limits, study-wide: With regard to DPC sensitization, TCRs above 1 in 1000 frequency did not change. Against controls, expanded TCRs gave rise to significantly more large CDR3 similarity clusters.

One entry per CDR3 protein results from TCRdb running MiXCR on the RACE reads. Here the sample spans 100,000 to 150,000 distinct CDR3 sequences, roughly 13% being singletons. Time point defined: patch test 1, 2 weeks after DPC sensitization. The treatment: therapeutic diphenylcyclopropenone sensitization with weekly scalp DPC. This CDR3 is 15 amino acids long. V dropped 5 bases and J dropped 2; count of bases not matched to a gene: 6. The germline gives CDR1 LNHDA, CDR2 SQIVND (reference sequence). This TCR was sampled from a man younger than 35 with alopecia areata. Some clones in this sample may be carry-over from other donors' samples. The chain carries TRBV19 and TRBJ1-2; 9 bases are shared with TRBD1. The sample was whole blood, taken in connection with sensitization to the hapten diphenylcyclopropenone (DPC). The CDR3 nucleotides read TGTGCCAGTAGTGCCACCGGGACAGGGAACTATGGCTACACCTTC. Its protein product is CASSATGTGNYGYTF.